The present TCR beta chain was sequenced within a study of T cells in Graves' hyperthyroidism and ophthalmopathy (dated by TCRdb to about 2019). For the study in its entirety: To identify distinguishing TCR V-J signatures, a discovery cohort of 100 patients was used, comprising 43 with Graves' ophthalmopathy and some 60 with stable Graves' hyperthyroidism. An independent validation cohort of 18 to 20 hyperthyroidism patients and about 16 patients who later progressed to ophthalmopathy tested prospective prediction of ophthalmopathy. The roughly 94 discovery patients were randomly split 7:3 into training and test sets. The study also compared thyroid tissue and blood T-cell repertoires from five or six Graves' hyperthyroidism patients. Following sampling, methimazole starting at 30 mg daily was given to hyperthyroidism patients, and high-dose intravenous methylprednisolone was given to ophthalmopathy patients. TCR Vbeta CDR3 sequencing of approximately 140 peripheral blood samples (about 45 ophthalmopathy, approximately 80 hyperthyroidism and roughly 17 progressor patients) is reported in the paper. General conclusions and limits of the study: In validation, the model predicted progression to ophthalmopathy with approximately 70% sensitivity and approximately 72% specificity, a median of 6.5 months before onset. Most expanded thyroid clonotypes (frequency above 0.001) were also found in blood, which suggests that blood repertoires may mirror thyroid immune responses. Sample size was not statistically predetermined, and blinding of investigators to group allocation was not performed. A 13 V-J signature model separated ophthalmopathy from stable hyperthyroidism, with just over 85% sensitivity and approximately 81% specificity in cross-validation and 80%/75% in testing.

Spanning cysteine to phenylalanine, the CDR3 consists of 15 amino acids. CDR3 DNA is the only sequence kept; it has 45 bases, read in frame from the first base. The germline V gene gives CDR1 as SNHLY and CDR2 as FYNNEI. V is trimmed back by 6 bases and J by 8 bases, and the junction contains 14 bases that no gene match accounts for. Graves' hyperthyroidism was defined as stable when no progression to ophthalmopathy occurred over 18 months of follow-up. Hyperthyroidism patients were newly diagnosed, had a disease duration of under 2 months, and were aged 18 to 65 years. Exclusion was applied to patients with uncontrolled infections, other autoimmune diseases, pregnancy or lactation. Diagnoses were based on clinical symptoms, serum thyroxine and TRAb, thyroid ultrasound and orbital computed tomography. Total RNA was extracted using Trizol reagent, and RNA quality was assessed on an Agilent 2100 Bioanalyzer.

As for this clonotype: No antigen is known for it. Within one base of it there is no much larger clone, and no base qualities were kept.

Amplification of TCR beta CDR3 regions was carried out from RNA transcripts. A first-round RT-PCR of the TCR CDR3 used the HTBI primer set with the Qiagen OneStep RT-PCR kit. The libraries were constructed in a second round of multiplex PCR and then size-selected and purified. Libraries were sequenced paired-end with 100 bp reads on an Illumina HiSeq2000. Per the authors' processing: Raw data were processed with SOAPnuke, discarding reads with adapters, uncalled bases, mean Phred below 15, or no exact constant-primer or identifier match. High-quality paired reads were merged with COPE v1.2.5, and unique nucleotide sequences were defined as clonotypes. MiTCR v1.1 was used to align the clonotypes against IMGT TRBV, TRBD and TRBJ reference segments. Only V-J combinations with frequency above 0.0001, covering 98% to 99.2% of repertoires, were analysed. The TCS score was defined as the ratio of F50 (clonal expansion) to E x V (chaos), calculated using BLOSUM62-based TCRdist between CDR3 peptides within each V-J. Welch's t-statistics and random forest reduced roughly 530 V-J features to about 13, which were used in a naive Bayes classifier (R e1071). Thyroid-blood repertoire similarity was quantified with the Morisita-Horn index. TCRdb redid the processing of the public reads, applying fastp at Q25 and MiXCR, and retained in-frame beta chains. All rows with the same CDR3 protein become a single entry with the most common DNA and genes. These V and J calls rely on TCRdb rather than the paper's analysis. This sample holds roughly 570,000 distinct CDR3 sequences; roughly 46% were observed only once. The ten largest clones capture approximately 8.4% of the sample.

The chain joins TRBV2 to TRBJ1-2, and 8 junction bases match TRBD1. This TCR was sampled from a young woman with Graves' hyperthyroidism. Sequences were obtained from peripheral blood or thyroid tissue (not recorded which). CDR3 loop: CASSRRTGIWRGYTF. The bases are TGTGCCAGCAGCCGCCGGACAGGGATCTGGCGAGGCTACACCTTC.